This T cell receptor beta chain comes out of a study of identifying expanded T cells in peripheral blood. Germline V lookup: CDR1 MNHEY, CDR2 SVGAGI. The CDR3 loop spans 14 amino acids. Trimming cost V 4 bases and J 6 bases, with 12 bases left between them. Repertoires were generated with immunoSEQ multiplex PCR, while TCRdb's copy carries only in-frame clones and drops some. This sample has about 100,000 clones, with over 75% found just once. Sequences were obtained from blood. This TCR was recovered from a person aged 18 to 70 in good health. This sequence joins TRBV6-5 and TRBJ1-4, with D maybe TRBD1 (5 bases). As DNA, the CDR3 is TGTGCCAGCAGTTGGTTACAGGCCCATGAAAAACTGTTTTTT. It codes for CASSWLQAHEKLFF.